This entry is about one T cell receptor (beta chain). Its matching antigen is unknown. These data belong to a study of T-cell reconstitution after alpha-beta-depleted transplantation in children. General study findings and limits: In patients about two months after transplant, alpha-beta T cells reportedly arose from several hundred expanded graft clones. Elevated TCRbeta diversity at day 60 was traced, in some patients, to surviving recipient T cells and thymic progenitors.

Library preparation (for TCRbeta) was performed with unique molecular identifiers. TCRdb re-called the PCR reads through MiXCR, storing one row per CDR3 protein. Among hundreds of thousands of distinct CDR3 sequences listed, 15% to 20% were seen once. The receptor comes from a boy younger than two who had a stem cell transplant for Wiskott-Aldrich syndrome, so the T cells may come from the graft donor. Source: PBMCs, mostly from graft donor cells, taken 360 days after TCRalphabeta/CD19-depleted stem cell transplant.

The CDR3 DNA follows: TGTGCCAGCTCACCAGTCCCGGGGGTCGGCTCCTACGAGCAGTACTTC. It is translated as CASSPVPGVGSYEQYF. V gene TRBV18 combines with J gene TRBJ2-7, with TRBD2 as a possible D gene (6 bases). V lost 2 bases, J lost 0 bases, and 14 bases lay in between. The V gene's germline CDR1 is KGHSH and CDR2 LQKENI. This CDR3 has 16 residues.